Below are 9 T cell receptor beta chains sequenced from a single sample in a study of T cell responses to AZD1222 COVID-19 vaccine (dated by TCRdb to the early 2020s). This sample's time point label indicates: baseline before first vaccination. The library was obtained by the immunoSEQ multiplex PCR assay. Held by TCRdb, this immuneACCESS table contains in-frame sequences only and omits some clones. Under half of the omission traces to an unresolved V gene where checked; the cause of the rest is unknown. The sample profile shows 170,000 or so clones; about nine tenths of them were found once. Approximately 2.9% of the sample is held by the ten biggest clonotypes. The source was peripheral blood, collected on day 0 of AZD1222 vaccination. These receptors all come from an adult in good health.

V usage is TRBV3-1 (or the pseudogene TRBV3-2) and J usage is TRBJ1-1, with D hard to call. Trimming cost V 8 bases and J 7 bases, with 23 bases left between them. CDR1 and CDR2 (germline): LGHDT, YNNKEL (reference sequence). The CDR3 extends over 15 amino acids. As DNA, the CDR3 is TGTGCCAGCCGGGTAGGTGGGAACCCGCGGGATGAAGCTTTCTTT. It encodes CASRVGGNPRDEAFF.

J is TRBJ2-5 and V is TRBV11-2; D may be TRBD1 (6 bases). The CDR3 length is 16 residues. Germline CDR1 SGHAT, CDR2 FQNNGV. V lost 1 base to trimming and J lost 3 bases, with 15 bases between them. The CDR3 coding sequence is TGTGCCAGCAGCTTAGGGGGACACGTCGTTAAAGAGACCCAGTACTTC. Translation gives CASSLGGHVVKETQYF.

The chain couples TRBV7-9 to TRBJ1-4; no definite D call. The germline CDR1 and CDR2 sequences are SEHNR and FQNEAQ (reference sequence). This CDR3 is 14 amino acids long. Trimming stripped 3 bases from V and 3 bases from J, with 8 bases between. CDR3 coding DNA: TGTGCCAGCAGCTTGGGGATGGCTAATGAAAAACTGTTTTTT. Encoded protein: CASSLGMANEKLFF.

This clone was seen only once. This chain connects TRBV5-6 to TRBJ1-4, with a tentative D call TRBD1 (5 bases). Per germline, CDR1 SGHDT and CDR2 YYEEEE. This CDR3 is 15 amino acids long. Trimming stripped 6 bases from V and 0 bases from J, with 12 bases between. The CDR3 region has the DNA TGTGCCAGCATCGAAAGGGGCACAACTAATGAAAAACTGTTTTTT. The encoded protein is CASIERGTTNEKLFF.

In its sample, this clone was seen a few times. This chain's CDR3 is CASSVGLGLQADTEAFF. The CDR3, as DNA: TGTGCCAGCAGCGTAGGTCTGGGGCTCCAGGCGGACACTGAAGCTTTCTTT. V is TRBV9 and J is TRBJ1-1; weak D call: TRBD1 (5 bases). Trimming left V 0 bases short and J 3 bases short, with 18 bases between. Germline values: CDR1 SGDLS, CDR2 YYNGEE. This CDR3 is built from 17 residues.

This chain uses TRBV6-5 with TRBJ1-1, with 9 bases lining up with TRBD1. The CDR3 has 13 amino acids. Per germline, CDR1 MNHEY and CDR2 SVGAGI. Trimming removed 5 bases from V and 8 bases from J; junction bases left unmatched: 6. Here the CDR3 DNA reads TGTGCCAGCAGTCTCACAGGGGGCAACGAAGCTTTCTTT. Encoded protein: CASSLTGGNEAFF.

This clone was recorded only once. The chain links TRBV6-5 to TRBJ1-2; possibly TRBD1 for D (6 bases). The CDR3 contains 15 residues. V lost 5 bases to trimming and J lost 9 bases, with 22 bases between them. Germline CDR1 and CDR2: MNHEY and SVGAGI. The CDR3 is CASSQTTQGRTRYTF. In DNA form, the CDR3 reads TGTGCCAGCAGTCAAACGACACAGGGTAGGACTCGCTACACCTTC.

The chain is built from TRBV7-2 and TRBJ1-5; no definite D call. The CDR3 is 15 residues long. Germline values: CDR1 SGHTA, CDR2 FQGNSA. Trimming left V 4 bases short and J 0 bases short, with 10 bases between. The CDR3, as DNA: TGTGCCAGCAGCTCACCGGGCCGTAGCAATCAGCCCCAGCATTTT. Encoded protein: CASSSPGRSNQPQHF.

The J gene is TRBJ2-7, the V gene TRBV9, with 10 bases aligning to TRBD2. Germline CDR1 reads SGDLS; CDR2 reads YYNGEE. Germline trimming cut 3 bases from V and 2 bases from J; bases unmatched to any gene: 5. The CDR3 loop spans 15 amino acids. CDR3 nucleotides: TGTGCCAGCAGCGCCACGGGACTAGCGACCTACGAGCAGTACTTC. Its translation: CASSATGLATYEQYF. The whole variable domain, filled in from reference TRBV9 and TRBJ2-7, reads DSGVTQTPKHLITATGQRVTLRCSPRSGDLSVYWYQQSLDQGLQFLIQYYNGEERAKGNILERFSAQQFPDLHSELNLSSLELGDSALYFCASSATGLATYEQYFGPGTRLTVT.